Below, one T cell receptor (beta chain) is given with its context. Its antigen remains unidentified. No quality values exist for individual bases; no much larger clone is one base distant. In the prospective study, participants were about 18 to 95 years old, resided in 20 to 30 geographic areas of the United States, and were enrolled through a virtual design. In the prospective study, participants were assigned to cohorts based on the clinical history participants reported in a screening survey and a study questionnaire. Recovered participants in ImmuneRACE Cohort 3 were defined as having two consecutive negative NP/OP PCR tests, clearance from a healthcare professional, or resolution of symptoms. Mobile phlebotomists in the prospective study collected whole blood, serum and a nasopharyngeal or oropharyngeal swab from every participant. Prospective study participants could optionally give additional blood draws and questionnaires over an approximately 2-month period. Prospective study blood samples were shipped either frozen or at room temperature before DNA extraction.

TCRbeta CDR3 regions were amplified from genomic DNA by means of the immunoSEQ Assay, a bias-controlled multiplex PCR. Per the authors' processing: Within the assay, amplification of reference gene primers was used to estimate how many nucleated cells each sample contained. To quantify the absolute abundance of each unique TCRbeta CDR3 rearrangement, sequence reads were collapsed and filtered. For each sample, productive Simpson clonality was calculated by taking the square root of Simpson's diversity index across productive rearrangements. The table was pulled from immuneACCESS by TCRdb, which kept in-frame rearrangements only. Such tables lose some clones; where checked, under half of the loss comes from unresolved V genes, and the rest has no known cause. V and J calls and clone size are copied from that table; D and trimming were computed from the DNA. Recorded for this sample are some 270,000 clones; approximately 85% of them occurred a single time. The ten largest clones capture 4% to 4.5% of the sample.

The CDR3 covers 16 residues, taking in both the cysteine and the phenylalanine. Of the read, only the CDR3 DNA is kept; its 48 bases are in frame from base 1. Looking up the germline V gene (reference sequence) yields CDR1 LGHDT and CDR2 YNNKEL. V is reduced by 0 bases and J by 1 base, leaving a spacing of 10 bases between them. These data are taken from a study of blood T cell repertoires in COVID-19 (TCRdb year 2020). About the study as a whole: Samples from collaborators originated in the United States, Italy and Spain and spanned both the acute and convalescent phases of COVID-19. The samples were drawn from two sources: the first 160 participants of the ongoing ImmuneRACE study, and approximately 1,300 subjects contributed by 6 global collaborators. The sample metadata nearly always contained a de-identified subject ID, COVID-19 status, age in years and sex. Where available, HLA class I and class II types were obtained from metadata supplied by the sample provider rather than from assay-based typing. The dataset comprised deeply sampled blood TCRbeta repertoires from subjects exposed to, actively infected with, or recovered from COVID-19. The material from the prospective study consisted of cDNA or gDNA derived from T cells, B-cell-depleted T cells, or PBMCs. The repertoires were released in a freely available public database meant as a resource for research on the immune response to SARS-CoV-2.

Overall study results and their limits: The amount of clinical and demographic metadata varied by source and participant and was provided uncurated.

Source material: PBMCs or T cells enriched from blood (not recorded which). The origin of this receptor is a woman in her 30s who had recovered from COVID-19. The sequence joins TRBV3-1 (or the pseudogene TRBV3-2) to TRBJ1-3; a confident D gene designation cannot be given. The CDR3 region: CASSQDTLNSGNTIYF. The DNA sequence follows: TGTGCCAGCAGCCAAGATACTTTAAATTCTGGAAACACCATATATTTT.